These 21 T cell receptor beta chains share one sample of origin, sequenced in a study of shared clonotypes between healthy human individuals. Here immunoSEQ multiplex PCR was the method, and the copy in TCRdb shows in-frame clones only, minus some. This table has about 340,000 clones, roughly 80% appearing once. The source material was memory CD4+ T cells sorted from blood. Subset defined: CD45RA-negative fraction. The receptors were gathered from a man under 40 in good health.

The rearrangement uses TRBV28 and TRBJ2-5, with unresolved D. In germline, CDR1 is MDHEN, CDR2 SYDVKM. V gave up 6 bases and J gave up 3 bases, with 5 bases separating them. The CDR3 runs 11 residues. The CDR3 region is CASSRKETQYF. The CDR3 DNA reads TGTGCCAGCAGCAGGAAAGAGACCCAGTACTTC. Full variable domain (outside the CDR3, taken from reference TRBV28 and TRBJ2-5): DVKVTQSSRYLVKRTGEKVFLECVQDMDHENMFWYRQDPGLGLRLIYFSYDVKMKEKGDIPEGYSVSREKKERFSLILESASTNQTSMYLCASSRKETQYFGPGTRLLVL.

The rearrangement uses TRBV14 and TRBJ1-1; 7 bases are a match to TRBD1. The germline gives CDR1 SGHDN, CDR2 FVKESK. The CDR3 has 17 amino acids. Germline trimming cut 7 bases from V and 4 bases from J; bases unmatched to any gene: 18. The CDR3 DNA reads as TGTGCCAGCACCGGACAGGCTATTGATATGGGGGGCACTGAAGCTTTCTTT. Protein: CASTGQAIDMGGTEAFF. Using reference TRBV14 and TRBJ1-1 for the parts outside the CDR3, the full variable domain is EAGVTQFPSHSVIEKGQTVTLRCDPISGHDNLYWYRRVMGKEIKFLLHFVKESKQDESGMPNNRFLAERTGGTYSTLKVQPAELEDSGVYFCASTGQAIDMGGTEAFFGQGTRLTVV.

V and J are TRBV2 and TRBJ2-2; 10 bases line up with TRBD2. The germline V gene has CDR1 SNHLY and CDR2 FYNNEI. V was clipped by 5 bases and J by 7 bases; unmatched bases: 4. The CDR3 runs 14 residues. The CDR3 sequence is CASSSGRAVGELFF. In nucleotides, the CDR3 is TGTGCCAGCAGTAGCGGGAGGGCCGTCGGGGAGCTGTTTTTT.

The chain has TRBV29-1 and TRBJ2-5; TRBD2 aligns across 8 bases. Trimming took 4 bases from V and 4 from J; bases not matched to a gene: 5. The germline gives CDR1 SQVTM, CDR2 ANQGSEA. The CDR3 spans 13 residues. The CDR3 protein is CSVVAGPGETQYF. The DNA of the CDR3 is TGCAGCGTTGTAGCGGGACCAGGAGAGACCCAGTACTTC. The whole variable domain, filled in from reference TRBV29-1 and TRBJ2-5, reads SAVISQKPSRDICQRGTSLTIQCQVDSQVTMMFWYRQQPGQSLTLIATANQGSEATYESGFVIDKFPISRPNLTFSTLTVSNMSPEDSSIYLCSVVAGPGETQYFGPGTRLLVL.

This chain uses TRBV6-5 with TRBJ2-3; TRBD2 aligns across 7 bases. Germline values: CDR1 MNHEY, CDR2 SVGAGI. This CDR3 contains 14 residues. V dropped 6 bases and J dropped 2; count of bases not matched to a gene: 5. CDR3 coding DNA: TGTGCCAGCAGGAGAGCGGGACTCACAGATACGCAGTATTTT. It yields the protein CASRRAGLTDTQYF.

The chain recombines TRBV6-5 with TRBJ1-5, with D uncertain. CDR3 length equals 16 residues. Trimming cost V 4 bases and J 5 bases, with 18 bases left between them. CDR1 and CDR2 from the germline V gene are MNHEY and SVGAGI. The CDR3 DNA reads TGTGCCAGCAGTTCTGGACCGGGTCTCCCCTATCAGCCCCAGCATTTT. Its protein product is CASSSGPGLPYQPQHF.

V gene TRBV19 combines with J gene TRBJ2-7; 9 bases align to TRBD2. Trimming removed 2 bases from V and 1 base from J; junction bases left unmatched: 12. The CDR3 covers 18 residues. Germline V gene sequence: CDR1 LNHDA, CDR2 SQIVND (reference sequence). CDR3 coding DNA: TGTGCCAGTAGTATATCCCATCTAGCGGGACTCCAATCCTACGAGCAGTACTTC. The encoded protein is CASSISHLAGLQSYEQYF.

This clone was detected only a few times. The chain carries TRBV18 and TRBJ1-1; D gene ambiguous. The V end lost 4 bases, the J end lost 1 base, and 4 bases lay between the germline ends. Per the germline V gene, CDR1 is KGHSH and CDR2 is LQKENI. This CDR3 is built from 12 residues. CDR3 sequence (DNA): TGTGCCAGCTCACAGCCGAACACTGAAGCTTTCTTT. Protein: CASSQPNTEAFF.

This chain uses TRBV28 with TRBJ1-2; D is uncertain. The CDR3 is 10 amino acids. Germline lookup yields CDR1 MDHEN and CDR2 SYDVKM. Trimming removed 9 bases from V and 8 bases from J, with 10 bases in between. CDR3 sequence reads: CASRRGGYTF. In DNA, the CDR3 is TGTGCCAGTAGACGAGGCGGCTACACCTTC.

The chain links TRBV2 to TRBJ1-4; TRBD1 agrees at 9 bases. Germline lookup yields CDR1 SNHLY and CDR2 FYNNEI. There are 13 residues in the CDR3. The V segment lost 6 bases and the J segment 7 bases; nucleotides outside the gene matches: 3. DNA for the CDR3: TGTGCCAGCAGGGGGACAGGGTTTGAAAAACTGTTTTTT. Protein product: CASRGTGFEKLFF.

The J gene is TRBJ2-1, the V gene TRBV9, with 12 bases that match TRBD2. Germline V gene sequence: CDR1 SGDLS, CDR2 YYNGEE. The CDR3 is 19 residues long. The V segment lost 3 bases and the J segment 8 bases; nucleotides outside the gene matches: 18. The DNA of the CDR3 is TGTGCCAGCAGCGACCGAGCGACTAGCGGGAGAGCGATGACCCATGAGCAGTTCTTC. It is translated as CASSDRATSGRAMTHEQFF.

This chain uses TRBV28 with TRBJ1-5; D not resolved. The V gene's germline CDR1 is MDHEN and CDR2 SYDVKM. The CDR3 consists of 12 residues. Trimming removed 2 bases from V and 8 bases from J, with 7 bases in between. This chain's CDR3 is CASSLGSEPQHF. CDR3 DNA sequence: TGTGCCAGCAGTTTAGGTTCAGAGCCCCAGCATTTT.

This clone was recorded a few times. V and J are TRBV30 and TRBJ2-1; 12 positions match TRBD1. Looked up from germline, CDR1 is GTSNPN and CDR2 is SVGIG (reference sequence). This CDR3 is 15 amino acids long. With 4 bases clipped from V and 10 bases from J, the junction kept 11 bases outside the gene matches. This chain's CDR3 is CAWTIRDRGQGEQFF. The CDR3 DNA sequence: TGTGCCTGGACGATCCGGGACAGGGGGCAAGGCGAGCAGTTCTTC.

The genes are TRBV13 and TRBJ1-4; D possibly corresponds to TRBD1 (6 bases). Trimming removed 2 bases from V and 1 base from J, with 8 bases in between. Germline-derived CDR1 and CDR2 are PRHDT and FYEKMQ (reference sequence). There are 15 residues in the CDR3. The DNA for the CDR3 is TGTGCCAGCAGCTTACGCAGGGGAACTAATGAAAAACTGTTTTTT. Translation: CASSLRRGTNEKLFF.

The sample holds many counts of this clone. V is TRBV5-1 and J is TRBJ2-3; D could derive from TRBD1 or TRBD2 (6 bases each). V lost 7 bases and J 6 bases, leaving 15 bases between the germline ends. CDR1 is SGHRS and CDR2 is YFSETQ in the germline V gene. The CDR3 runs to 13 residues. The CDR3 loop is CASGSGAGDTQYF. The DNA for the CDR3 is TGCGCCAGCGGCTCGGGGGCAGGCGATACGCAGTATTTT. The variable domain in full, with the rest retrieved from reference TRBV5-1 and TRBJ2-3, is KAGVTQTPRYLIKTRGQQVTLSCSPISGHRSVSWYQQTPGQGLQFLFEYFSETQRNKGNFPGRFSGRQFSNSRSEMNVSTLELGDSALYLCASGSGAGDTQYFGPGTRLTVL.

This clone occurred once. The rearrangement uses TRBV19 and TRBJ2-7; D remains unclear. V was clipped by 0 bases and J by 0 bases, with 6 bases between them. The CDR3 is made up of 14 amino acids. Germline CDR1 LNHDA, CDR2 SQIVND (reference sequence). CDR3 sequence (DNA): TGTGCCAGTAGTATAGACAGGAACTCCTACGAGCAGTACTTC. This gives the protein CASSIDRNSYEQYF.

To note about this clone: Its ends do not fully match the called genes, so a read error is possible. The V gene is TRBV18, the J gene TRBJ2-5, with D possibly TRBD2 on 6 matching bases. This CDR3 comprises 14 residues. Germline V CDR1 and CDR2: KGHSH, LQKENI. DNA of the CDR3: TGTGCCAGCTCTCCACGGGGGAAGGTAGAGACCCAGTACTTC. Its protein product is CASSPRGKVETQYF.

V is TRBV4-1 and J is TRBJ2-7; D gene uncertain. Germline-derived CDR1 and CDR2 are MGHRA and YSYEKL. The V end was cut by 5 bases, the J end by 3 bases, with 11 bases between. The CDR3 extends over 13 amino acids. CDR3 amino acids: CASSSTAHYEQYF. The CDR3 DNA follows: TGCGCCAGCAGCTCCACGGCACACTACGAGCAGTACTTC.

The chain carries TRBV5-6 and TRBJ2-1, with D tentatively TRBD2 (5 bases). The V end lost 3 bases, the J end lost 4 bases, and 8 bases lay between the germline ends. Germline V gives CDR1 SGHDT, CDR2 YYEEEE. The CDR3 spans 13 residues. The CDR3: CASSSDYYNEQFF. CDR3 nucleotides: TGTGCCAGCAGCTCAGACTATTACAATGAGCAGTTCTTC.

This sequence joins TRBV11-2 and TRBJ2-3; 8 bases align to TRBD2. The V gene end was trimmed by 5 bases and the J gene end by 3 bases; junction bases not matched to a gene: 16. The CDR3 runs 18 residues. Germline V CDR1 and CDR2: SGHAT, FQNNGV. The CDR3 DNA sequence: TGTGCCAGCAGCCCACGATCGGGGGGGGGAGTAGTTACAGATACGCAGTATTTT. Translation: CASSPRSGGGVVTDTQYF.

The rearrangement links TRBV6-4 to TRBJ1-2; unclear D gene. Germline CDR1 reads MRHNA; CDR2 reads SNTAGT. V lost 2 bases and J lost 7, with 8 bases in between. The CDR3 runs 12 residues. CDR3 in amino acids: CASSDRFGGYTF. The CDR3 DNA sequence: TGTGCCAGCAGTGACAGATTTGGTGGCTACACCTTC.